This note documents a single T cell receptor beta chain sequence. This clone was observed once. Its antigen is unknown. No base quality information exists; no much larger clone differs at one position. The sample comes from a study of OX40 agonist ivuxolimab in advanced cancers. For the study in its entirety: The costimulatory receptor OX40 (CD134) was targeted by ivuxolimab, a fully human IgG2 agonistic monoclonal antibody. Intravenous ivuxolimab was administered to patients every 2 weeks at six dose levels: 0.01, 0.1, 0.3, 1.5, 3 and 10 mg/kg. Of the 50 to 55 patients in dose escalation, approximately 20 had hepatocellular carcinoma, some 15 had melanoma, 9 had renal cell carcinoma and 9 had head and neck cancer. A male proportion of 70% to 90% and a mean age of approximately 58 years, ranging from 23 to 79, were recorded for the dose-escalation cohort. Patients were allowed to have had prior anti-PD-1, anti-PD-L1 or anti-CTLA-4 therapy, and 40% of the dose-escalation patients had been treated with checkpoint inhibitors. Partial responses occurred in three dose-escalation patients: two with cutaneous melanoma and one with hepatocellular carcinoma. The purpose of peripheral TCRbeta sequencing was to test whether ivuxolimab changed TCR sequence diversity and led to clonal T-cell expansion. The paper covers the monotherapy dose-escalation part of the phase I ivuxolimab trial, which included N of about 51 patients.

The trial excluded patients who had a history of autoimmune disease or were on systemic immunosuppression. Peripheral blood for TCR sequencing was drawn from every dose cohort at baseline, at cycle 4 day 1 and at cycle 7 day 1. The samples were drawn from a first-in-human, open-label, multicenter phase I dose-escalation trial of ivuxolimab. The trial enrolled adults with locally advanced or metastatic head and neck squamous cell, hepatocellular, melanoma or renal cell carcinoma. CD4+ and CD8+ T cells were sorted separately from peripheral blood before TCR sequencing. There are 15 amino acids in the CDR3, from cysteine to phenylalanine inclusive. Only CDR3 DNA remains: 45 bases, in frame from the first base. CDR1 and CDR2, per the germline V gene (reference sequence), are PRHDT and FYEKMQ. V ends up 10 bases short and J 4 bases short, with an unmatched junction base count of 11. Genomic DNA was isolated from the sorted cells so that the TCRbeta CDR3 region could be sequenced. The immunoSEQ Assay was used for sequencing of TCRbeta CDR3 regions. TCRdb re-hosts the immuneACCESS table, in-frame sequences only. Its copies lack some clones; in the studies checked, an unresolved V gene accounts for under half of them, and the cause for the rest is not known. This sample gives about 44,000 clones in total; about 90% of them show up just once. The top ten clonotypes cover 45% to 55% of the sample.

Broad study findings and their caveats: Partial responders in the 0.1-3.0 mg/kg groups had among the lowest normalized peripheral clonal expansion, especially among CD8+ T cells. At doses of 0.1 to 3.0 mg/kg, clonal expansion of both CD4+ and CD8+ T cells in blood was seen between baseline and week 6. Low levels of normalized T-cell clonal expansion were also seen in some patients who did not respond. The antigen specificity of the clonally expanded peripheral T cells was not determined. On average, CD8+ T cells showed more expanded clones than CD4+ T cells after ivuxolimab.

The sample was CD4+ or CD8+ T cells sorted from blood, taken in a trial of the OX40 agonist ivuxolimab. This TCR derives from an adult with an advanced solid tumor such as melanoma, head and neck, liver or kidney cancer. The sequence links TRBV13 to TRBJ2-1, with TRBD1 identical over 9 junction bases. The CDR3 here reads CATQTGGGPYNEQFF. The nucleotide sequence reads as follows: TGTGCCACACAGACAGGGGGGGGTCCTTACAATGAGCAGTTCTTC.